The rows below give T cell receptor beta chains drawn from one sample of a study of blood T cell repertoires in COVID-19. Using immunoSEQ multiplex PCR, the repertoire was profiled, and TCRdb retains in-frame clones only, with some absent. This table holds 100,000 to 150,000 clones, 85% to 90% found once. The source material was peripheral blood. The receptors were gathered from a man between 65 and 80 years old with active COVID-19. CDR3s include the opening cysteine and the closing phenylalanine or tryptophan. D genes are given only for firm matches. Only part of the rows carry a size: once, few, many, or a class if the clone is expanded.

J gene	D gene	clone size	V gene	CDR3 protein	CDR3 DNA
TRBJ1-4	-	-	TRBV11-2	CASSLRAAANEKLFF	TGTGCCAGCAGCTTAAGAGCGGCGGCTAATGAAAAACTGTTTTTT
TRBJ2-5	TRBD1	-	TRBV5-1	CASSAGTGRLEAQYF	TGCGCCAGCAGCGCCGGGACAGGGCGTTTAGAGGCCCAGTACTTC
TRBJ2-1	TRBD2	once	TRBV2	CASRGDTGGLDEQFF	TGTGCCAGCAGGGGGGATACGGGAGGGCTCGATGAGCAGTTCTTC
TRBJ2-1	-	-	TRBV9	CASSALPVSASTKIEQFF	TGTGCCAGCAGCGCCCTTCCAGTTTCGGCTAGCACGAAAATAGAGCAGTTCTTC
TRBJ2-7	TRBD2	-	TRBV5-4	CASSSAGTASYEQYF	TGTGCCAGCAGCTCAGCGGGGACCGCTTCCTACGAGCAGTACTTC
TRBJ2-7	-	-	TRBV25-1	CASSAAYSGSYEQYF	TGTGCCAGCAGTGCGGCGTATTCGGGCTCCTACGAGCAGTACTTC
TRBJ2-1	TRBD2	-	TRBV7-8	CASSRESGTSGNNEQFF	TGTGCCAGCAGCCGAGAGTCTGGGACTAGCGGGAACAATGAGCAGTTCTTC
TRBJ1-1	TRBD1	-	TRBV6-5	CASSQGGAAFF	TGTGCCAGCAGCCAAGGGGGCGCGGCTTTCTTT
TRBJ2-5	TRBD1	-	TRBV24-1	CATSVGDRAGETQYF	TGTGCCACCAGTGTCGGAGACAGGGCTGGAGAGACCCAGTACTTC
TRBJ2-1	TRBD2	-	TRBV14	CASSQVRGRDSYNEQFF	TGTGCCAGCAGCCAAGTCCGCGGGAGGGATTCCTACAATGAGCAGTTCTTC
TRBJ2-5	-	-	TRBV7-5	CVRRSGGTGETQYF	TGTGTCAGAAGGAGTGGGGGGACCGGAGAGACCCAGTACTTC
TRBJ2-5	-	-	TRBV30	CAWSGGTGSETQYF	TGTGCCTGGAGTGGGGGCACAGGCAGCGAGACCCAGTACTTC
TRBJ1-2	TRBD1	few	TRBV19	CASTAGGSTNYGYTF	TGTGCCAGTACCGCAGGGGGCTCGACTAACTATGGCTACACCTTC
TRBJ2-2	TRBD1	-	TRBV24-1	CATSDPTGVNTGELFF	TGTGCCACCAGTGACCCGACAGGGGTGAACACCGGGGAGCTGTTTTTT
TRBJ2-1	-	-	TRBV4-3	CASSHFFRDEQFF	TGCGCCAGCAGCCACTTTTTTCGCGATGAGCAGTTCTTC
TRBJ2-7	-	-	TRBV7-2	CASSLARQDYEQYF	TGTGCCAGCAGCTTAGCGAGACAGGACTACGAGCAGTACTTC
TRBJ2-1	TRBD2	-	TRBV19	CASSIWGLAGKSYNEQFF	TGTGCCAGTAGTATATGGGGACTAGCGGGGAAGTCCTACAATGAGCAGTTCTTC
TRBJ2-3	TRBD2	-	TRBV24-1	CATSDRLAGAGDTQYF	TGTGCCACCAGTGACCGACTAGCGGGAGCGGGAGATACGCAGTATTTT
TRBJ1-5	-	-	TRBV7-3	CASSYSVNQPQHF	TGTGCCAGCAGCTACTCGGTAAATCAGCCCCAGCATTTT
TRBJ1-1	-	-	TRBV7-3	CASSPSQGRGTEAFF	TGTGCCAGCAGCCCCTCACAGGGAAGAGGCACTGAAGCTTTCTTT
TRBJ2-1	TRBD2	-	TRBV19	CASRREGPYNEQFF	TGTGCCAGTAGGAGGGAGGGCCCCTACAATGAGCAGTTCTTC
TRBJ2-2	-	-	TRBV3-1/TRBV3-2	CASSLLGGGIGTGELFF	TGTGCCAGCAGCCTTCTAGGAGGAGGGATAGGCACCGGGGAGCTGTTTTTT
TRBJ2-3	-	-	TRBV19	CASSPKSGVVAGTDTQYF	TGTGCCAGTAGTCCAAAGTCAGGGGTGGTGGCGGGCACAGATACGCAGTATTTT
TRBJ1-1	-	-	TRBV29-1	CSVGPNRVGDTEAFF	TGCAGCGTCGGACCTAACAGGGTGGGGGACACTGAAGCTTTCTTT
TRBJ1-2	-	-	TRBV27	CASSLRAGRGYTF	TGTGCCAGCAGTTTAAGGGCCGGGAGGGGCTACACCTTC
TRBJ1-3	TRBD1	-	TRBV5-1	CASSYYGQETIYF	TGCGCCAGCAGCTACTACGGACAGGAGACCATATATTTT
TRBJ2-7	TRBD2	-	TRBV6-5	CASKAGTSTYEQYF	TGTGCCAGCAAAGCCGGGACTAGCACCTACGAGCAGTACTTC
TRBJ1-1	TRBD1	-	TRBV30	CAWGDRDTEAFF	TGTGCCTGGGGGGACAGGGACACTGAAGCTTTCTTT
TRBJ2-3	-	-	TRBV28	CASSRLGTDTQYF	TGTGCCAGCAGCAGACTAGGCACAGATACGCAGTATTTT
TRBJ2-3	-	few	TRBV9	CASSPNTDTQYF	TGTGCCAGCAGCCCTAACACAGATACGCAGTATTTT
TRBJ2-1	TRBD2	once	TRBV24-1	CATSLTSGRLNEQFF	TGTGCCACCAGTCTTACTAGCGGGAGGTTGAATGAGCAGTTCTTC